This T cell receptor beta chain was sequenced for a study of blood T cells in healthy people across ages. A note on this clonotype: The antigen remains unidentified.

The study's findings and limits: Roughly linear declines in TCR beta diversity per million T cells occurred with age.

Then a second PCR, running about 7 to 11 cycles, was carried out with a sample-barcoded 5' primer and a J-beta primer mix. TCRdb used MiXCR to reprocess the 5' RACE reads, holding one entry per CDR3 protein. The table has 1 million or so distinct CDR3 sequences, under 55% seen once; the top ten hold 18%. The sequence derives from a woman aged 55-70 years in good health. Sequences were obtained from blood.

DNA for the CDR3: TGTGCCAGCAGTCCCCGGGGGGGTTATAATTCACCCCTCCACTTT. It codes for CASSPRGGYNSPLHF. The V gene is TRBV27, the J gene TRBJ1-6; D is possibly TRBD1 (5 bases). Trimming took off 5 bases at V and 4 bases at J, with 12 bases between the two ends. Germline V gives CDR1 MNHEY, CDR2 SMNVEV (reference sequence). The CDR3 totals 15 residues.